Shown below are 22 T cell receptor beta chains from a single sample sequenced in a study of T cells in Graves' hyperthyroidism and ophthalmopathy. Researchers took RNA transcripts and amplified the TCR beta CDR3 regions from them. HTBI primers were the set used in a first-round RT-PCR of the TCR CDR3. TCRdb ran MiXCR on the multiplex PCR reads and lists one entry per CDR3 protein. The table shows some 600,000 distinct CDR3 sequences, with 14% occurring only once. Sequencing was performed on blood. The receptors shown here come from a woman younger than 45 with Graves' hyperthyroidism that later progressed to Graves' ophthalmopathy.

V and J are TRBV10-3 and TRBJ2-2, with TRBD2 matching 9 bases. The V gene's germline CDR1 is ENHRY and CDR2 SYGVKD. J was trimmed by 6 bases and V by 1 base; bases with no gene match: 3. The CDR3 length is 15 residues. The CDR3 loop is CAISELAGVSGELFF. For the CDR3, the DNA is TGTGCCATCAGTGAGTTAGCGGGAGTCTCCGGGGAGCTGTTTTTT.

This clonotype was observed at least ten times. The V and J genes are TRBV5-1 and TRBJ1-2; D not certain. There are 13 residues in the CDR3. Germline loops: CDR1 SGHRS, CDR2 YFSETQ. V lost 0 bases and J lost 5, with 8 bases in between. Here the CDR3 reads CASSLGDEYGYTF. CDR3 in DNA: TGCGCCAGCAGCTTGGGGGATGAGTATGGCTACACCTTC.

This clonotype was detected many times. V usage is TRBV7-8 and J usage is TRBJ1-1; unclear D gene. CDR3 size: 13 residues. Germline CDR1 is SGHVS and CDR2 is FQNEAQ. V lost 4 bases to trimming and J lost 3 bases, with 9 bases between them. CDR3 nucleotides: TGTGCCAGCAGCTACGGCGGGGACACTGAAGCTTTCTTT. Translation: CASSYGGDTEAFF.

This clonotype occurred many times. This chain links TRBV6-1 with TRBJ1-5; possible D gene TRBD1, 5 bases. This CDR3 has 14 residues. Trimming removed 5 bases from V and 7 bases from J, with 15 bases in between. CDR1 and CDR2 (germline): MNHNS, SASEGT. CDR3 amino acids: CASSINRGDQPQHF. CDR3 nucleotide sequence: TGTGCCAGCAGTATCAATAGGGGTGACCAGCCCCAGCATTTT.

This clonotype occurred many times. One end of the junction does not line up with germline, which may come from a read error. The chain recombines TRBV5-1 with TRBJ2-7; 10 bases line up with TRBD2. Germline V gives CDR1 SGHRS, CDR2 YFSETQ. The CDR3 totals 15 residues. CDR3 sequence (DNA): TGTGCCAGCAGTTTATCGGCTAGCGGGAGCTACGAGCAGTACTTC. Protein sequence: CASSLSASGSYEQYF.

In this sample, this clonotype turned up a few times. A read error may be the cause here, since a much bigger clone is one base away. This chain connects TRBV28 to TRBJ2-1; D is ambiguous. Trimming took off 6 bases at V and 7 bases at J, with 7 bases between the two ends. This CDR3 is built from 11 residues. Germline CDR1 MDHEN, CDR2 SYDVKM. The CDR3 spells CASSPRNEQFF. The DNA for the CDR3 is TGTGCCAGCAGCCCGAGGAATGAGCAGTTCTTC. Filled out from reference TRBV28 and TRBJ2-1, the complete variable domain reads DVKVTQSSRYLVKRTGEKVFLECVQDMDHENMFWYRQDPGLGLRLIYFSYDVKMKEKGDIPEGYSVSREKKERFSLILESASTNQTSMYLCASSPRNEQFFGPGTRLTVL.

This rearrangement joins TRBV28 to TRBJ1-1, with no clear D. The germline V and J ends were trimmed by 6 bases and 7 bases, with 15 bases remaining between them. This CDR3 has 13 amino acids. Looked up from germline, CDR1 is MDHEN and CDR2 is SYDVKM. CDR3 DNA sequence: TGTGCCAGCAGCCCCTCCGCTTGGGATGAAGCTTTCTTT. This codes for CASSPSAWDEAFF. The variable domain in full, with the rest retrieved from reference TRBV28 and TRBJ1-1, is DVKVTQSSRYLVKRTGEKVFLECVQDMDHENMFWYRQDPGLGLRLIYFSYDVKMKEKGDIPEGYSVSREKKERFSLILESASTNQTSMYLCASSPSAWDEAFFGQGTRLTVV.

This clonotype showed up many times. The chain combines TRBV5-1 with TRBJ2-7; D possibly corresponds to TRBD2 (5 bases). The CDR3 runs 16 residues. Trimming took off 3 bases at V and 6 bases at J, with 22 bases between the two ends. Germline V CDR1 and CDR2: SGHRS, YFSETQ. DNA for the CDR3: TGCGCCAGCAGCTCGTCCACGGGGTTTGATCTCTCCGAGCAGTACTTC. As protein: CASSSSTGFDLSEQYF.

The chain recombines TRBV15 with TRBJ2-7; 7 bases line up with TRBD1. This CDR3 contains 13 residues. V shed 8 bases and J 6 bases; nucleotides not matched to a gene: 10. Looked up from germline, CDR1 is LNHNV and CDR2 is YYDKDF (reference sequence). CDR3 coding DNA: TGTGCCACCGGGACAGCATCTTTCCTCGAGCAGTACTTC. It specifies CATGTASFLEQYF.

The chain combines TRBV28 with TRBJ2-5; 11 positions agree with TRBD1. Germline CDR1 reads MDHEN; CDR2 reads SYDVKM. The CDR3 sequence is 17 residues long. V was clipped by 5 bases and J by 4 bases; unmatched bases: 12. The CDR3 DNA follows: TGTGCCAGCAGTCCGATAGGGACAGGGGGGTTGCGAGAGACCCAGTACTTC. Protein sequence: CASSPIGTGGLRETQYF. Full variable domain (missing parts from reference TRBV28 and TRBJ2-5): DVKVTQSSRYLVKRTGEKVFLECVQDMDHENMFWYRQDPGLGLRLIYFSYDVKMKEKGDIPEGYSVSREKKERFSLILESASTNQTSMYLCASSPIGTGGLRETQYFGPGTRLLVL.

This clonotype was seen a few times. V usage is TRBV5-1 and J usage is TRBJ2-1; 10 bases map to TRBD2. The germline V gene has CDR1 SGHRS and CDR2 YFSETQ. Germline trimming cut 4 bases from V and 0 bases from J; bases unmatched to any gene: 10. The CDR3 runs to 18 residues. The chain's CDR3 is CASSAGLAEGSSYNEQFF. The DNA for the CDR3 is TGCGCCAGCAGCGCCGGACTAGCGGAGGGAAGCTCCTACAATGAGCAGTTCTTC.

Ten or more counts support this clonotype. The rearrangement joins TRBV28 to TRBJ1-3; 8 nucleotides match TRBD1. The V gene end was trimmed by 7 bases and the J gene end by 0 bases; junction bases not matched to a gene: 11. The CDR3 sequence is 17 residues long. CDR1 is MDHEN and CDR2 is SYDVKM in the germline V gene. Here the CDR3 DNA reads TGTGCCAGCAACCGGGACAGGCGTCTTTCCTCTGGAAACACCATATATTTT. Its translation: CASNRDRRLSSGNTIYF. The full variable domain, with the rest looked up from reference TRBV28 and TRBJ1-3, is DVKVTQSSRYLVKRTGEKVFLECVQDMDHENMFWYRQDPGLGLRLIYFSYDVKMKEKGDIPEGYSVSREKKERFSLILESASTNQTSMYLCASNRDRRLSSGNTIYFGEGSWLTVV.

The V call is TRBV19, the J call TRBJ2-6; a weak D match, TRBD1 (5 bases). V lost 2 bases and J 0 bases, leaving 11 bases between the germline ends. Germline V gives CDR1 LNHDA, CDR2 SQIVND (reference sequence). This CDR3 comprises 17 residues. DNA of the CDR3: TGTGCCAGTAGTATACCTAAGGGGCCCTCTGGGGCCAACGTCCTGACTTTC. Amino acid sequence: CASSIPKGPSGANVLTF.

This clonotype was seen more than once but under ten times. The chain joins TRBV5-4 to TRBJ2-7, with 9 positions matching TRBD1. Trimming took 4 bases from V and 1 from J; bases not matched to a gene: 6. Germline CDR1 is SGHNT and CDR2 is YYREEE (reference sequence). This CDR3 region has 15 residues. The CDR3 loop is CASSDRGYASYEQYF. The DNA of the CDR3 is TGTGCCAGCAGCGACAGGGGGTACGCGTCCTACGAGCAGTACTTC.

This clonotype has a count of ten or more. The rearrangement joins TRBV6-5 to TRBJ1-2, with D hard to call. Trimming removed 4 bases at V and 2 bases at J, with 11 bases between. The CDR3 has 14 residues. Germline values: CDR1 MNHEY, CDR2 SVGAGI. The CDR3 region is CASSSNQANYGYTF. CDR3 DNA sequence: TGTGCCAGCAGTTCCAACCAGGCCAACTATGGCTACACCTTC.

This clonotype was counted only a few times. CDR3 in amino acids: CASSLPFSRDPAKNIQYF. The CDR3 DNA reads TGTGCCAGCAGCTTACCATTCAGCCGGGACCCAGCCAAAAACATTCAGTACTTC. The chain is built from TRBV7-8 and TRBJ2-4; the D gene could be TRBD1 or TRBD2 (5 bases each). Germline V gene data show CDR1 as SGHVS and CDR2 as FQNEAQ. V shed 2 bases and J shed 0 bases, with 17 bases lying between them. The CDR3 runs to 18 residues.

This clonotype was seen at least ten times. The chain couples TRBV29-1 to TRBJ2-7; the match to TRBD2 covers 7 bases. Germline CDR1 reads SQVTM; CDR2 reads ANQGSEA. Trimming removed 2 bases from V and 1 base from J; junction bases left unmatched: 2. CDR3 length equals 13 residues. CDR3 sequence (DNA): TGCAGCGTTGAAAGGGAGGGTTCCTACGAGCAGTACTTC. Its protein product is CSVEREGSYEQYF.

Comment on this clonotype: This may be a read error, as it is one base from a much larger clone. The chain joins TRBV9 to TRBJ2-1, with D tentatively TRBD2 (6 bases). Germline CDR1 reads SGDLS; CDR2 reads YYNGEE. The CDR3 length is 15 residues. For the CDR3, the DNA is TGTGCCAGCAGCGTGCGGGATGGTCTTTACAATGAGCAGTTGTTC. Its translation is CASSVRDGLYNEQLF.

In its sample, this clonotype was seen a few times. This chain links TRBV7-2 with TRBJ2-7, with D perhaps matching TRBD1 or TRBD2 (5 bases each). The V end lost 5 bases, the J end lost 2 bases, and 16 bases lay between the germline ends. The CDR3 covers 15 residues. Germline loops: CDR1 SGHTA, CDR2 FQGNSA. The CDR3 here is CASSLQGGSAYEQYF. CDR3 DNA: TGTGCCAGCAGCCTTCAGGGCGGGTCTGCCTACGAGCAGTACTTC.

The J gene is TRBJ2-7, the V gene TRBV29-1, with D possibly being TRBD1 (7 bases). CDR1 and CDR2 (germline): SQVTM, ANQGSEA. V lost 5 bases and J 5 bases, leaving 13 bases between the germline ends. This CDR3 contains 12 residues. The CDR3 is CSVRQGGNEQYF. The CDR3 nucleotides are TGCAGCGTTAGGCAGGGGGGCAACGAGCAGTACTTC.

The genes are TRBV20-1 and TRBJ2-2; no reliable D call. V was shortened by 3 bases and J by 6 bases, with 14 bases between the two germline ends. The CDR3 contains 14 residues. The germline V gene encodes CDR1 DFQATT and CDR2 SNEGSKA (reference sequence). The CDR3 DNA reads TGCAGTGCTAGTCCCATCCGGCACGCCGGGGAGCTGTTTTTT. Residues: CSASPIRHAGELFF.

This clonotype came up a few times. The chain combines TRBV5-4 with TRBJ1-5; D perhaps matches TRBD1 (5 bases). The CDR3 is 13 residues long. Per the germline V gene, CDR1 is SGHNT and CDR2 is YYREEE (reference sequence). Trimming cost V 4 bases and J 3 bases, with 8 bases left between them. The CDR3 nucleotides are TGTGCCAGCAGCACAGGATTCAATCAGCCCCAGCATTTT. Translated, it gives CASSTGFNQPQHF.